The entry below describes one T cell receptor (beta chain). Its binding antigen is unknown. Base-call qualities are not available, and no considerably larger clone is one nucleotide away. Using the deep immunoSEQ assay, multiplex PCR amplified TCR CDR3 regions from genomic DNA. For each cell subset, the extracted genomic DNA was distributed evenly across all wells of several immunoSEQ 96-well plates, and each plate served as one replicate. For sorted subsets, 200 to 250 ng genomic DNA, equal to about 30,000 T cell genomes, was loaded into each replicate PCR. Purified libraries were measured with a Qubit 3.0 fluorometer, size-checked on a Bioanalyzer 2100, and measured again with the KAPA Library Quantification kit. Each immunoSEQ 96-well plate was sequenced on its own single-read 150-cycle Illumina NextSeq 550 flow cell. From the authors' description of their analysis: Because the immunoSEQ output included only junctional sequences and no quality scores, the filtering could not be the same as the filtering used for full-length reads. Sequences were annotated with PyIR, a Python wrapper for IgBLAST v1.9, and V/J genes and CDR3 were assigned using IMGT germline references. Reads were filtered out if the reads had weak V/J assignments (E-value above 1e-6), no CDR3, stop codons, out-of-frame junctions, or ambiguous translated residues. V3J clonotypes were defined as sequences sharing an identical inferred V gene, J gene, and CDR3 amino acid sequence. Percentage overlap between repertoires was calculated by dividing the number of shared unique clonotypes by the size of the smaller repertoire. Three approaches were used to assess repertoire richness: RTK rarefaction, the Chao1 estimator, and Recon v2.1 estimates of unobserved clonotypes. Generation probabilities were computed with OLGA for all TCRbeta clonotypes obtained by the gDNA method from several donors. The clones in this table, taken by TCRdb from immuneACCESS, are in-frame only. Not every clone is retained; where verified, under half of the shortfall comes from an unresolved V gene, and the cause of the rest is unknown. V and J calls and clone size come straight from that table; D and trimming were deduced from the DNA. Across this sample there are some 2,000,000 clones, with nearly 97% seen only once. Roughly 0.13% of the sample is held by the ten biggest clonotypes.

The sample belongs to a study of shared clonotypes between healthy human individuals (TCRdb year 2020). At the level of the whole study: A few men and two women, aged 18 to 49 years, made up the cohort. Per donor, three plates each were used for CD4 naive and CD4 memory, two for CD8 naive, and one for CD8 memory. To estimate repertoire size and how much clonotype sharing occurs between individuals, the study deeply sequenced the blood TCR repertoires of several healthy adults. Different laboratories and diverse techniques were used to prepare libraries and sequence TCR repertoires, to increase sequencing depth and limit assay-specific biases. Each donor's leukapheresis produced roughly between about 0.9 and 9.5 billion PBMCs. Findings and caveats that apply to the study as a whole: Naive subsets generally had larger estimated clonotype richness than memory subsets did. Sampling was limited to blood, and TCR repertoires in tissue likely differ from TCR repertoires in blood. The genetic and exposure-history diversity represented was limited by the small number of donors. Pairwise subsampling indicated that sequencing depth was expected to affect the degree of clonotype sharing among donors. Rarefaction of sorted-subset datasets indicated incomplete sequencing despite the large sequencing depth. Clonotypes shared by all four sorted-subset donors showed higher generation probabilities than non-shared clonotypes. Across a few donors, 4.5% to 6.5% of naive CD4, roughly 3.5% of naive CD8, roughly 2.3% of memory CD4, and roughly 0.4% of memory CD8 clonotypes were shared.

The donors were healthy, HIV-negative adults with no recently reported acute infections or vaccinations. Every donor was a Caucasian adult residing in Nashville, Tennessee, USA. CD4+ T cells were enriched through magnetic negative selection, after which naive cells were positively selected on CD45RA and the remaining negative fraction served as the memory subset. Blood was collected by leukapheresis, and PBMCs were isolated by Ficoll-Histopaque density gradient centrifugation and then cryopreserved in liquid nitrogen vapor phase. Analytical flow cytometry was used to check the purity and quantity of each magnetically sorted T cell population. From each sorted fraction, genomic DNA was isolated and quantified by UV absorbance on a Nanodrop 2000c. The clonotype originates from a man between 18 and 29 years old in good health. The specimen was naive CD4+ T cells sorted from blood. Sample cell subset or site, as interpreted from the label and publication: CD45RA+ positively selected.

The nucleotide sequence reads TGCGCCAGCAGCCCCCGACAGGGTGGTACAGATACGCAGTATTTT. The resulting protein is CASSPRQGGTDTQYF. The chain is encoded by TRBV5-1 joined to TRBJ2-3; a stretch of 7 junction bases matches TRBD1. V is pruned by 4 bases and J by 3 bases, leaving 8 bases of the junction without a gene match. From the germline V gene, CDR1 is SGHRS and CDR2 is YFSETQ. The CDR3 covers 15 residues, taking in both the cysteine and the phenylalanine. Only the CDR3 portion is preserved as DNA: 45 bases, with reading frame beginning at the first base.